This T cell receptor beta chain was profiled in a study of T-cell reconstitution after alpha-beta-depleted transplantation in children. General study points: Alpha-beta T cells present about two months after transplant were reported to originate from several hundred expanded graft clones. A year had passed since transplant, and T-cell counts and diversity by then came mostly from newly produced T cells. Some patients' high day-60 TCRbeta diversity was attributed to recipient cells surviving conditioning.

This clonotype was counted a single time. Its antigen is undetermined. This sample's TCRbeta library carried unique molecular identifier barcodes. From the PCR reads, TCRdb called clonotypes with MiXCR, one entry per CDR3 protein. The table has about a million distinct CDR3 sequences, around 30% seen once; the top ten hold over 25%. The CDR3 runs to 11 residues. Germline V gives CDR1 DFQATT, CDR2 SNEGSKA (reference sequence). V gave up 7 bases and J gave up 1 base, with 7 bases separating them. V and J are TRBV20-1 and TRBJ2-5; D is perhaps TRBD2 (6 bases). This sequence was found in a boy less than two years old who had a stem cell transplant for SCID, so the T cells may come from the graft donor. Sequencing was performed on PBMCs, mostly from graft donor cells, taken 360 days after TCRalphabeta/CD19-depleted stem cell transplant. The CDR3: CSGGAQETQYF. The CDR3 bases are TGCAGTGGCGGGGCCCAAGAGACCCAGTACTTC.